This T cell receptor (beta chain) came from a study of blood T cell repertoires in COVID-19. In the study overall: COVID-19 samples, acute and convalescent, were from the United States, Italy and Spain. Nucleic acid was either cDNA or gDNA, and it came from T cells, B-cell-depleted T cells, or PBMCs.

Original methodology: Amplification of reference gene primers provided the estimated nucleated cell counts. The assay was immunoSEQ multiplex PCR, and TCRdb's table has in-frame clones only and misses some. Clone size and V and J calls were adopted from that table, with D and trimming inferred from the DNA. The sample includes about 230,000 clones, around 83% of them seen just once. This CDR3 has 14 amino acids. V lost 0 bases, J lost 2 bases, and 8 bases lay in between. Germline loops: CDR1 GTSNPN, CDR2 SVGIG (reference sequence). The source is a middle-aged man with active or convalescent COVID-19. The chain has TRBV30 and TRBJ1-3; D ambiguous. Sequenced material: peripheral blood. The CDR3 is CAWSVAIAGNTIYF. In nucleotides, the CDR3 is TGTGCCTGGAGTGTTGCCATAGCTGGAAACACCATATATTTT.